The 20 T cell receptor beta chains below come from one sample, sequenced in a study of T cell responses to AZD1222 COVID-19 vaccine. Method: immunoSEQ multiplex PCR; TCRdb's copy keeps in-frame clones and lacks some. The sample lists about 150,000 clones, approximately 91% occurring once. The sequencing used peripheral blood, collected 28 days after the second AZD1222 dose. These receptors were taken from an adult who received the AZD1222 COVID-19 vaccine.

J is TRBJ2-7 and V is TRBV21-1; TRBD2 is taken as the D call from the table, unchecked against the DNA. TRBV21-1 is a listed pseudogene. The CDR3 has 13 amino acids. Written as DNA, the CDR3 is TGTGCCACCCTGTGCCGTTCTACCTACGAGCAGTACTTC. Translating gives CATLCRSTYEQYF.

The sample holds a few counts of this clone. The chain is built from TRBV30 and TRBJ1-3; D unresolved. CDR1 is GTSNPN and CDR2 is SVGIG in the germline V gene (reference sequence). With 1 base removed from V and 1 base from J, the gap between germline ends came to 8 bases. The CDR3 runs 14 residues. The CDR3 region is CAWSGLTSGNTIYF. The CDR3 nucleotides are TGTGCCTGGAGTGGTTTAACGTCTGGAAACACCATATATTTT.

The CDR3 coding sequence is TGTGCCAGTAGTATGGTCAGCTCAATGTACGAGCAGTACTTC. Amino acid sequence: CASSMVSSMYEQYF. The chain links TRBV19 to TRBJ2-7; D is ambiguous. This CDR3 spans 14 amino acids. V was clipped by 3 bases and J by 4 bases, with 13 bases between them. Germline loops: CDR1 LNHDA, CDR2 SQIVND (reference sequence).

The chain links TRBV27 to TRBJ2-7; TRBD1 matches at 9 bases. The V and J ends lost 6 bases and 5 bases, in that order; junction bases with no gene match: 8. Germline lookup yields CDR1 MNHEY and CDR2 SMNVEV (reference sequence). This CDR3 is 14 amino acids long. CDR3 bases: TGTGCCAGCAGACCGGACAGGGGAAGGAACGAGCAGTACTTC. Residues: CASRPDRGRNEQYF.

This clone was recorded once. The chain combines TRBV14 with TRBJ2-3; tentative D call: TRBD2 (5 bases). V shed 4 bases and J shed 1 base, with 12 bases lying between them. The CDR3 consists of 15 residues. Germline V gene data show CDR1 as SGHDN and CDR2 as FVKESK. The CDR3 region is CASSPFGLGTDTQYF. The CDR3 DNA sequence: TGTGCCAGCAGCCCCTTCGGACTCGGCACAGATACGCAGTATTTT. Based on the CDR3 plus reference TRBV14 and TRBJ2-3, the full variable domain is EAGVTQFPSHSVIEKGQTVTLRCDPISGHDNLYWYRRVMGKEIKFLLHFVKESKQDESGMPNNRFLAERTGGTYSTLKVQPAELEDSGVYFCASSPFGLGTDTQYFGPGTRLTVL.

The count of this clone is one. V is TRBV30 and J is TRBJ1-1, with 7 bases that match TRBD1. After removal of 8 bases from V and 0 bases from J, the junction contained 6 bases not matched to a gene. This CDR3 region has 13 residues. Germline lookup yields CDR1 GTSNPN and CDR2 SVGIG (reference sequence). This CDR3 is CASEQGMNTEAFF. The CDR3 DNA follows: TGTGCCAGCGAACAGGGGATGAACACTGAAGCTTTCTTT.

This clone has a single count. This CDR3 is CASSSQHREAFF. DNA of the CDR3: TGTGCCAGCAGCTCGCAGCACAGGGAAGCTTTCTTT. The J gene is TRBJ1-1, the V gene TRBV28, with D possibly matching TRBD1 (5 bases). Trimming shortened V by 6 bases and J by 8 bases, and 13 bases separated the two germline ends. The germline gives CDR1 MDHEN, CDR2 SYDVKM. This CDR3 is built from 12 residues. The whole variable domain, filled in from reference TRBV28 and TRBJ1-1, reads DVKVTQSSRYLVKRTGEKVFLECVQDMDHENMFWYRQDPGLGLRLIYFSYDVKMKEKGDIPEGYSVSREKKERFSLILESASTNQTSMYLCASSSQHREAFFGQGTRLTVV.

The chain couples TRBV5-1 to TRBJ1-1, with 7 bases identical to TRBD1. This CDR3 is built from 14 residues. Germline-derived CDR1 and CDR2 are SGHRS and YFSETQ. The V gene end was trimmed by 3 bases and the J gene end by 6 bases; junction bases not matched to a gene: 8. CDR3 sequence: CASSWTGMSAEAFF. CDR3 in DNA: TGCGCCAGCAGCTGGACAGGCATGTCAGCTGAAGCTTTCTTT.

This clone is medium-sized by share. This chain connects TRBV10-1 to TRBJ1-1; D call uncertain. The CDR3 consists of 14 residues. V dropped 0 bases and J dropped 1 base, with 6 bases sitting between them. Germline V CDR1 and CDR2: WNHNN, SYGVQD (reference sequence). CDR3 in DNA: TGCGCCAGCAGTGAGTCGCCAGCGAACACTGAAGCTTTCTTT. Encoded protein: CASSESPANTEAFF.

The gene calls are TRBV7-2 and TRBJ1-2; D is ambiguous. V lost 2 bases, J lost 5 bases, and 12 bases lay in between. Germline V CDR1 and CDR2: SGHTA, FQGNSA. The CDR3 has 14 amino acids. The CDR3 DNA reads TGTGCCAGCAGCTTACAGACGGAATTTTATGGCTACACCTTC. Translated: CASSLQTEFYGYTF. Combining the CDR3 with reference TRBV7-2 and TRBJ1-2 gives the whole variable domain GAGVSQSPSNKVTEKGKDVELRCDPISGHTALYWYRQSLGQGLEFLIYFQGNSAPDKSGLPSDRFSAERTGGSVSTLTIQRTQQEDSAVYLCASSLQTEFYGYTFGSGTRLTVV.

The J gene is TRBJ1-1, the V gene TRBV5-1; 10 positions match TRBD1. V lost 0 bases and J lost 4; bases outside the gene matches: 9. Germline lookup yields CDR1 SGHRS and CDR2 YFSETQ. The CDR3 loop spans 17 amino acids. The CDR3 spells CASSLGDRGLKGTEAFF. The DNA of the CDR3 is TGCGCCAGCAGCTTGGGGGACAGGGGCTTAAAAGGCACTGAAGCTTTCTTT.

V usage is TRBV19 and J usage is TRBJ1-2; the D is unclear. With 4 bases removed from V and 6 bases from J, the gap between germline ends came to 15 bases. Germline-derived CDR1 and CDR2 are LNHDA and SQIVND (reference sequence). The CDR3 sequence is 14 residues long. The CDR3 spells CASSTPPEMNGYTF. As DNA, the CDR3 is TGTGCCAGTAGTACCCCGCCCGAGATGAATGGCTACACCTTC.

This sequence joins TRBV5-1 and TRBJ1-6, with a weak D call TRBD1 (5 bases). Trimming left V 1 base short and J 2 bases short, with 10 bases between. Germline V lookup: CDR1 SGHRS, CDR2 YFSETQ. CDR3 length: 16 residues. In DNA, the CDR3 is TGCGCCAGCAGCTTGTCGGGGGTCGCCTATAATTCACCCCTCCACTTT. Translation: CASSLSGVAYNSPLHF.

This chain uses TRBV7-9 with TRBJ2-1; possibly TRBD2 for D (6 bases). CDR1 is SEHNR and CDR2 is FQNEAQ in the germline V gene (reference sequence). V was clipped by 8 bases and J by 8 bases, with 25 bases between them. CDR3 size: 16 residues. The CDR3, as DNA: TGTGCCAGCTCCACTGGAGGGACGGTCGTTTTGGATGAGCAGTTCTTC. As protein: CASSTGGTVVLDEQFF.

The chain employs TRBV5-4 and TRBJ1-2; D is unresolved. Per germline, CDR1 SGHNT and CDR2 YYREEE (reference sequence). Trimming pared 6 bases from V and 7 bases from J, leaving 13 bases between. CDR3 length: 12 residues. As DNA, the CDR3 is TGTGCCAGCACCCTTGGCGGGATTGGCTACACCTTC. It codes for CASTLGGIGYTF.

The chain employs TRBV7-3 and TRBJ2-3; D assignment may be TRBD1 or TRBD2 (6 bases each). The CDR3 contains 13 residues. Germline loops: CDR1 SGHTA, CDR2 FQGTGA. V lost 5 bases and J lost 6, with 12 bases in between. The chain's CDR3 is CASSLRRGDTQYF. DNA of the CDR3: TGTGCCAGCAGCCTCCGGAGGGGGGATACGCAGTATTTT. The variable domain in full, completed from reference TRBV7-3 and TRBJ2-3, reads GAGVSQTPSNKVTEKGKYVELRCDPISGHTALYWYRQSLGQGPEFLIYFQGTGAADDSGLPNDRFFAVRPEGSVSTLKIQRTERGDSAVYLCASSLRRGDTQYFGPGTRLTVL.

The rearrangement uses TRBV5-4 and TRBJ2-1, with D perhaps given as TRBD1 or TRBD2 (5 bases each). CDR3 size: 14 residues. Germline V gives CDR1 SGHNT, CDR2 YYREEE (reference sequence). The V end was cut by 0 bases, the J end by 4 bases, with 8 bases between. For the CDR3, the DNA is TGTGCCAGCAGCTTGGACGGGGCTTACAATGAGCAGTTCTTC. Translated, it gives CASSLDGAYNEQFF.

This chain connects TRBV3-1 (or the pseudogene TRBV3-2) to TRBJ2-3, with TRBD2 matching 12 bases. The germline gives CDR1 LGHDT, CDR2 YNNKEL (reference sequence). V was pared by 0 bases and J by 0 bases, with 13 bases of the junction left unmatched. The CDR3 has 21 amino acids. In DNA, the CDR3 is TGTGCCAGCAGCCAAGAGGTTTTGGGGCTAGCGGGGGGGACTAGCACAGATACGCAGTATTTT. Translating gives CASSQEVLGLAGGTSTDTQYF.

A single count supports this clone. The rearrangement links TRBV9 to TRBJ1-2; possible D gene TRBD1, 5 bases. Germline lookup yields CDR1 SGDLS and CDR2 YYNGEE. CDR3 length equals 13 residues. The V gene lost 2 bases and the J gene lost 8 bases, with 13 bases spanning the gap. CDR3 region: CASSVGPLEGYTF. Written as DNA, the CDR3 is TGTGCCAGCAGCGTGGGGCCCTTAGAAGGCTACACCTTC. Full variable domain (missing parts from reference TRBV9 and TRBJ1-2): DSGVTQTPKHLITATGQRVTLRCSPRSGDLSVYWYQQSLDQGLQFLIQYYNGEERAKGNILERFSAQQFPDLHSELNLSSLELGDSALYFCASSVGPLEGYTFGSGTRLTVV.

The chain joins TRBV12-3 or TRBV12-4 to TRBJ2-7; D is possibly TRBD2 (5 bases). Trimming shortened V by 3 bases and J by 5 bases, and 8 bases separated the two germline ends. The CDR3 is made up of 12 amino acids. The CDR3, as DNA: TGTGCCAGCAGTTTGTCGGGAAACGAGCAGTACTTC. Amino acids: CASSLSGNEQYF.